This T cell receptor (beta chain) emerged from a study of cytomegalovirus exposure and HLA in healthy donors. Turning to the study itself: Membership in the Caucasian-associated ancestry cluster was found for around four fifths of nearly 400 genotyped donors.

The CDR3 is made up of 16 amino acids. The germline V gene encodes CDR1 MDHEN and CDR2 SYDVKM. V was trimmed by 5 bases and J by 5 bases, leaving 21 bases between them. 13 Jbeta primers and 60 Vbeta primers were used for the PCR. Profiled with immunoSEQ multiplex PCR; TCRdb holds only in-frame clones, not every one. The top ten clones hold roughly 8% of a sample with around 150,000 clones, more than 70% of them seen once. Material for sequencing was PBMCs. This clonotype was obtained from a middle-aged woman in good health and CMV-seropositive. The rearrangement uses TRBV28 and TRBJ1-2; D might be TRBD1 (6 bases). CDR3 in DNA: TGTGCCAGCAGTGTTAGGGTCCTGGGGGCGCTTTATGGCTACACCTTC. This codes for CASSVRVLGALYGYTF.